This TCR beta chain was observed in a study of technical replicates of blood from several donors. Method: immunoSEQ multiplex PCR; TCRdb's copy keeps in-frame clones and lacks some. The table shows around 100,000 clones, with nearly 96% occurring only once. Source material: T cells isolated from PBMCs. The receptor was isolated from a human donor in good health.

The CDR3 DNA reads TGTGCCAGCAGCCCGGACAGACACGAGCAGTACTTC. It codes for CASSPDRHEQYF. The gene calls are TRBV7-8 and TRBJ2-7; weak D call: TRBD1 (6 bases). Germline CDR1 and CDR2: SGHVS and FQNEAQ. This CDR3 spans 12 amino acids. V lost 5 bases and J 5 bases, leaving 10 bases between the germline ends.